The present T cell receptor beta chain was sequenced within a study of prognosis after radiotherapy for stage I lung cancer. Study details: The patients included approximately 14 who had newly diagnosed primary stage I lung tumors, along with roughly 5 others who had oligometastatic NSCLC after their primary tumor had been surgically resected.

With two-round multiplex PCR, TCR beta CDR3 sequences were amplified from genomic DNA. Every TRBV and TRBJ gene had its own specific primer in first-round PCR. TCRdb independently ran MiXCR on the multiplex PCR reads; one entry per CDR3 protein. Of 45,000 to 70,000 distinct CDR3 sequences listed, about 26% are singletons. This clonotype was detected many times. Its specificity is unknown. Study results and caveats: Patients who developed distant metastases had lower Shannon entropy after stereotactic body radiation therapy.

The patients, who had no history of other malignancies and had received no prior chemotherapy or radiotherapy, were all found to be node-negative on CT and PET/CT. The germline V gene has CDR1 SNHLY and CDR2 FYNNEI. V shed 6 bases and J 8 bases; nucleotides not matched to a gene: 5. CDR3 length: 13 amino acids. The J gene is TRBJ1-4, the V gene TRBV2; 8 bases are a match to TRBD1. This clonotype was sampled from a donor over 45 with non-small cell lung cancer. The sequences come from PBMCs, collected before or after stereotactic body radiation therapy (not recorded which). CDR3 in amino acids: CASRTGEREKLFF. As DNA, the CDR3 is TGTGCCAGCAGGACAGGGGAACGGGAAAAACTGTTTTTT. Filled out from reference TRBV2 and TRBJ1-4, the complete variable domain reads EPEVTQTPSHQVTQMGQEVILRCVPISNHLYFYWYRQILGQKVEFLVSFYNNEISEKSEIFDDQFSVERPDGSNFTLKIRSTKLEDSAMYFCASRTGEREKLFFGSGTQLSVL.